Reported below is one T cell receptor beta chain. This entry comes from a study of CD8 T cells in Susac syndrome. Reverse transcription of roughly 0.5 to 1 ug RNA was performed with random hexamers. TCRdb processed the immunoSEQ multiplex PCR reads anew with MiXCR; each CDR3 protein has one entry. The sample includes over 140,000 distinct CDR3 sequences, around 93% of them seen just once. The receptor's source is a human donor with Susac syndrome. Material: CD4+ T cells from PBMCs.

In DNA form, the CDR3 reads TGTGCCAGCAGTTTCTCGGCGAGCACAGATACGCAGTATTTT. Translated: CASSFSASTDTQYF. The J gene is TRBJ2-3, the V gene TRBV12-3 or TRBV12-4; no clear D gene. The CDR3 runs 14 residues. The V gene lost 3 bases and the J gene lost 0 bases, with 7 bases spanning the gap.